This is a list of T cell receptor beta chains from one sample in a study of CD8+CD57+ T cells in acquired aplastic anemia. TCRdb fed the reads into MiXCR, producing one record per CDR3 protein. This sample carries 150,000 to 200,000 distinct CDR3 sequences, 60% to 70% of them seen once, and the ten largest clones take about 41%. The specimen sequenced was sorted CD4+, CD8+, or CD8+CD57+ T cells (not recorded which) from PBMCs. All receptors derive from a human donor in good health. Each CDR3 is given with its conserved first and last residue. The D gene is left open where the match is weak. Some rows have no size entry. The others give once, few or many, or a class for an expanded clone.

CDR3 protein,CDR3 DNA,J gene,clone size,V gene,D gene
CASSFYYEQYF,TGTGCCAGCAGCTTCTACTACGAGCAGTACTTC,TRBJ2-7,.,TRBV7-2,.
CASRKTGSSYEQYF,TGTGCCAGCAGGAAGACAGGGAGCTCCTACGAGCAGTACTTC,TRBJ2-7,.,TRBV2,TRBD1
CASSPWTSAFKDEQYF,TGTGCCAGCAGCCCATGGACTAGCGCATTTAAGGACGAGCAGTACTTC,TRBJ2-7,.,TRBV7-8,TRBD2
CASSLAGGAIYEQYF,TGCGCCAGCAGCTTGGCCGGGGGCGCAATCTACGAGCAGTACTTC,TRBJ2-7,.,TRBV5-1,.
CATSDRIGLAGTDTQYF,TGTGCCACCAGTGACCGAATCGGACTAGCGGGGACAGATACGCAGTATTTT,TRBJ2-3,.,TRBV24-1,TRBD2
CSAEYSYNEQFF,TGCAGTGCGGAGTATAGCTACAATGAGCAGTTCTTC,TRBJ2-1,few,TRBV20-1,.
CATEIPGQPHQPQHF,TGTGCCACCGAAATACCGGGACAGCCACATCAGCCCCAGCATTTT,TRBJ1-5,.,TRBV19,TRBD1
CATSPQGQGVRKLFF,TGTGCCACCAGCCCCCAGGGACAGGGAGTGAGGAAACTGTTTTTT,TRBJ1-4,few,TRBV15,TRBD1
CASSQDLARKRNSPLHF,TGCGCCAGCAGCCAAGATTTGGCGAGGAAACGGAATTCACCCCTCCACTTT,TRBJ1-6,once,TRBV7-8,.
CASSSAGREAFF,TGTGCCAGCAGTAGTGCCGGCAGGGAAGCTTTCTTT,TRBJ1-1,.,TRBV2,.
CASSVTVHEQYF,TGTGCCAGCAGCGTGACAGTCCACGAGCAGTACTTC,TRBJ2-7,.,TRBV5-4,.
CASSLARIQETQYF,TGTGCCAGCAGCTTGGCCCGCATCCAAGAGACCCAGTACTTC,TRBJ2-5,many,TRBV5-5,.
CSVDPMNTEAFF,TGCAGCGTTGACCCAATGAACACTGAAGCTTTCTTT,TRBJ1-1,.,TRBV29-1,.
CSARVGLAGINEQYF,TGCAGTGCTAGAGTCGGGCTAGCGGGAATCAATGAGCAGTATTTT,TRBJ2-3,few,TRBV20-1,TRBD2
CASSLYYRGTGELFF,TGCGCCAGCAGCTTGTATTACAGGGGAACCGGGGAGCTGTTTTTT,TRBJ2-2,.,TRBV5-1,TRBD1
CSASEGANTGELFF,TGCAGTGCTAGCGAGGGGGCAAACACCGGGGAGCTGTTTTTT,TRBJ2-2,many,TRBV20-1,TRBD1
CASSQGTSYEQYF,TGTGCCAGCAGCCAGGGGACCTCCTACGAGCAGTACTTC,TRBJ2-7,.,TRBV7-9,.
CASSGQGFQGEQYF,TGTGCCAGCAGCGGCCAGGGGTTCCAGGGCGAGCAGTACTTC,TRBJ2-7,.,TRBV9,.
CASSVGGAGDSPLHF,TGTGCCAGCAGCGTAGGTGGGGCTGGGGATTCACCCCTCCACTTT,TRBJ1-6,few,TRBV9,.
CASSFQGQGAYEQYF,TGTGCCAGCAGCTTCCAGGGACAGGGGGCCTACGAGCAGTACTTC,TRBJ2-7,.,TRBV5-1,TRBD1
CSARGWSSPLHF,TGCAGTGCTAGAGGATGGAGCTCACCCCTCCACTTT,TRBJ1-6,.,TRBV20-1,.
CASSAGQLYEQYF,TGTGCCAGTAGTGCCGGACAGCTCTACGAGCAGTACTTC,TRBJ2-7,.,TRBV19,.
CASAKSGGSYNEQFF,TGTGCCAGCGCGAAGTCAGGGGGCTCCTACAATGAGCAGTTCTTC,TRBJ2-1,.,TRBV7-6,TRBD1
CKWDSFLNTEAFF,TGTAAGTGGGACAGCTTTTTGAACACTGAAGCTTTCTTT,TRBJ1-1,few,TRBV20-1,TRBD1
CASSLEPRSSTDTQYF,TGCGCCAGCAGCTTGGAGCCCCGCAGTAGCACAGATACGCAGTATTTT,TRBJ2-3,many,TRBV5-1,.
CASSLGFLTGAADTQYF,TGTGCCAGCAGCCTTGGATTTTTGACAGGGGCAGCAGATACGCAGTATTTT,TRBJ2-3,few,TRBV7-8,TRBD1
CASSLEGAAEAFF,TGCGCCAGCAGCTTGGAGGGGGCCGCTGAAGCTTTCTTT,TRBJ1-1,.,TRBV5-1,TRBD1
CASSLADYATPLHF,TGTGCCAGCAGCTTAGCGGACTACGCAACACCCCTCCACTTT,TRBJ1-6,.,TRBV7-8,.
CASSEDPEWDTEAFF,TGCGCCAGCAGTGAGGACCCCGAGTGGGACACTGAAGCTTTCTTT,TRBJ1-1,.,TRBV5-1,.
CASSQLTGGAYEQYF,TGCGCCAGCAGCCAATTGACAGGGGGTGCCTACGAGCAGTACTTC,TRBJ2-7,many,TRBV4-1,TRBD1
CASRSWGNTGELFF,TGTGCCAGCAGGTCCTGGGGGAACACCGGGGAGCTGTTTTTT,TRBJ2-2,many,TRBV7-9,.
CASSFWGSYNSPLHF,TGTGCCAGCAGCTTTTGGGGGTCCTATAATTCACCCCTCCACTTT,TRBJ1-6,many,TRBV5-6,.
CASSPPRGGGEQYF,TGTGCCAGCAGCCCCCCCCGGGGTGGGGGGGAGCAGTACTTC,TRBJ2-7,once,TRBV9,.
CSAIATGAPYEQYF,TGCAGTGCTATCGCGACAGGCGCACCCTACGAGCAGTACTTC,TRBJ2-7,.,TRBV20-1,.
CASSYSWDREVPNTEAFF,TGTGCCAGCAGTTACTCGTGGGACAGGGAGGTCCCGAACACTGAAGCTTTCTTT,TRBJ1-1,few,TRBV6-6,TRBD1
CASSESLGGIYEQYF,TGTGCCAGCAGTGAAAGTCTCGGAGGTATCTACGAGCAGTACTTC,TRBJ2-7,once,TRBV2,.
CASSPSDRVEETQYF,TGTGCCAGCAGCCCGTCGGACAGGGTCGAAGAGACCCAGTACTTC,TRBJ2-5,many,TRBV5-8,TRBD1
CASSLVRVAEAFF,TGTGCCAGCAGCTTAGTGCGGGTGGCTGAAGCTTTCTTT,TRBJ1-1,.,TRBV7-9,.
CASSLMAGPGNEQFF,TGTGCCAGCAGCTTAATGGCGGGGCCGGGCAATGAGCAGTTCTTC,TRBJ2-1,.,TRBV7-3,.
CASSPTSYSYNEQFF,TGTGCCAGCAGCCCGACTAGCTACTCCTACAATGAGCAGTTCTTC,TRBJ2-1,.,TRBV7-2,TRBD2
CASSLAGLAGEQYF,TGTGCCAGCAGCTTAGCGGGGCTAGCAGGCGAGCAGTACTTC,TRBJ2-7,.,TRBV11-1,.
CASSRTGGTDTQYF,TGTGCCAGCAGCCGAACTGGGGGAACAGATACGCAGTATTTT,TRBJ2-3,.,TRBV7-2,.
CSVDGTFTDTQYF,TGCAGCGTTGACGGGACTTTCACAGATACGCAGTATTTT,TRBJ2-3,many,TRBV29-1,.
CATSDGAYEQYF,TGTGCCACCAGTGACGGGGCCTACGAGCAGTACTTC,TRBJ2-7,once,TRBV24-1,.
CATSESAYGYTF,TGTGCCACCAGTGAAAGTGCTTATGGCTACACCTTC,TRBJ1-2,.,TRBV24-1,.